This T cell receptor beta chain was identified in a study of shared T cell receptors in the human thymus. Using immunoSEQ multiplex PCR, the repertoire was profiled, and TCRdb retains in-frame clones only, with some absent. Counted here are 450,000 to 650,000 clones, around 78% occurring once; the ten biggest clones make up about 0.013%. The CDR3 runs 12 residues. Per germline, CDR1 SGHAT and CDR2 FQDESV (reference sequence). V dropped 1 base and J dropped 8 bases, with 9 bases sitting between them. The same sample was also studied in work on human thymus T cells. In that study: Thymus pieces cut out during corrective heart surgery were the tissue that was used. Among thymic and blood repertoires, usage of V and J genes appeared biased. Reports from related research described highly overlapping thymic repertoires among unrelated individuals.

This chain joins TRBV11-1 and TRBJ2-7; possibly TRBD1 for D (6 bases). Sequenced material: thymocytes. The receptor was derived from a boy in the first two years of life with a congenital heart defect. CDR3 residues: CASSLVWDKQYF. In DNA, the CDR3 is TGTGCCAGCAGCTTAGTTTGGGACAAGCAGTACTTC.